Listed below are T cell receptor beta chains from one sample, sequenced in a study of regulatory T cells in long-lasting Graves disease. TCRdb re-derived calls from the multiplex PCR reads in MiXCR, one entry per CDR3 protein. The data show a few hundred thousand distinct CDR3 sequences, around 15% seen once. These data were likewise used in another study, on T cells in Graves' hyperthyroidism and ophthalmopathy.

Source: peripheral blood mononuclear cells (PBMCs), taken at new diagnosis, from a patient treated with antithyroid drugs. The receptors were sampled from a man in his forties or fifties with Graves disease. The CDR3 runs from the conserved cysteine through the conserved F or W. Fields, in order: V gene, J gene, D gene, clone size, CDR3 DNA, CDR3 protein. A D gene is named only where the DNA matches it firmly. Size values are once, few and many counts, or a class for expanded clones, and some rows have none.

TRBV6-1,TRBJ2-1,TRBD2,few,TGTGCCAGCAGCGGGACTAGCGGGGGCAATGAGCAGTTCTTC,CASSGTSGGNEQFF
TRBV2,TRBJ1-5,-,many,TGTGCCAGCAGTGGTGGCAATCAGCCCCAGCATTTT,CASSGGNQPQHF
TRBV29-1,TRBJ2-7,-,few,TGCAGCGTTGATGTCGGAACCTACGAGCAGTACTTC,CSVDVGTYEQYF
TRBV11-2,TRBJ1-6,-,many,TGTGCCAGCAGTGTGAGGATCGCTGTTTCACCCCTCCACTTT,CASSVRIAVSPLHF
TRBV2,TRBJ2-1,-,many,TGTGCCAGCAGTGGCGTAGGGAACAATGAGCAGTTCTTC,CASSGVGNNEQFF
TRBV3-1,TRBJ1-3,-,few,TGTGCCAGCAGCCAAGCCTGGGCAGGGGACCTCTCTGGAAACACCATATATTTT,CASSQAWAGDLSGNTIYF
TRBV2,TRBJ2-2,-,few,TGTGCCAGCAGTGGGTCTAGGGGGGGGACCGGGGAGCTGTTTTTT,CASSGSRGGTGELFF
TRBV18,TRBJ1-1,-,many,TGTGCCAGCTCACCAGACAAGAACACTGAAGCTTTCTTT,CASSPDKNTEAFF
TRBV20-1,TRBJ1-4,TRBD1,many,TGCAGTGCTAGGGGCACAGGGGCTAATGAAAAACTGTTTTTT,CSARGTGANEKLFF
TRBV20-1,TRBJ2-1,-,many,TGCAGGGTAACAGCTAGCTCCTACAATGAGCAGTTCTTC,CRVTASSYNEQFF
TRBV3-1,TRBJ2-7,TRBD2,many,TGTGCCAGCAGCCGGCGGGAGGGCCTGCCCGAGCAGTACTTC,CASSRREGLPEQYF
TRBV29-1,TRBJ2-5,TRBD2,-,TGCAGCGTTGAAGGGACTAGCGGTCCCCTTACCCAAGAGACCCAGTACTTC,CSVEGTSGPLTQETQYF
TRBV18,TRBJ1-1,-,many,TGTGCCAGCTCACCACGCACAGGGCGCACTGAAGCTTTCTTT,CASSPRTGRTEAFF
TRBV5-1,TRBJ2-7,-,many,TGCGCCAGCAGCCCGGACCCTGCGCCCTACGAGCAGTACTTC,CASSPDPAPYEQYF
TRBV30,TRBJ1-1,-,-,TGTGCCTGGAGTGTGTGGGGGGAAGCTTTCTTT,CAWSVWGEAFF
TRBV4-1,TRBJ1-5,-,-,TGCGCCAGCAGCCAACAGGGAGGGAATAGCAATCAGCCCCAGCATTTT,CASSQQGGNSNQPQHF
TRBV12-3/TRBV12-4,TRBJ1-2,-,few,TGTGCCAGTAGTTTTCAGGGGCGGAGGGGCTACACCTTC,CASSFQGRRGYTF
TRBV4-3,TRBJ2-2,-,-,TGCGCCAGCAGCCAAGGCAGGGGCGGCGGGGAGCTGTTTTTT,CASSQGRGGGELFF
TRBV28,TRBJ1-5,-,many,TGTGCCAGCAGTTTAAGGTCCAACCGTTGGGAGCCCCAGCATTTT,CASSLRSNRWEPQHF
TRBV28,TRBJ2-3,TRBD2,many,TGTGCCAGCAGCCGACTAGCGGGGGGAGCAGATACGCAGTATTTT,CASSRLAGGADTQYF
TRBV19,TRBJ2-5,TRBD1,-,TGTGCCAGTAGTCTCACCGGGACAGGGAAAGAGACCCAGTACTTC,CASSLTGTGKETQYF
TRBV20-1,TRBJ2-5,TRBD2,-,TGCAGTGTCCCGGGACTAGCGGGGGGGCCTATTCAGGAGACCCAGTACTTC,CSVPGLAGGPIQETQYF
TRBV28,TRBJ2-7,-,many,TGTGCCAGCAGCCCCGGGCCTTCCTACGAGCAGTACTTC,CASSPGPSYEQYF
TRBV20-1,TRBJ2-5,-,-,TGCAGTGCTAGTGGAGTGGCCCTACTGCAAGAGACCCAGTACTTC,CSASGVALLQETQYF
TRBV11-2,TRBJ2-3,TRBD1,many,TGTGCCAGCAGCTTAGATTGGGACAGGGGGGCAGATACGCAGTATTTT,CASSLDWDRGADTQYF
TRBV3-1,TRBJ2-2,-,few,TGTGCCAGCAGCCAAGATTGGTTGGTAAGGACCGGGGAGCTGTTTTTT,CASSQDWLVRTGELFF
TRBV7-9,TRBJ2-5,TRBD2,many,TGTGCCAGCAGCACCCACTCGGGGGGAGAGACCCAGTACTTC,CASSTHSGGETQYF
TRBV28,TRBJ1-2,TRBD1,few,TGTGCCAGCAGTTCACCCTTACCGACAGGGAGATATGGCTACACCTTC,CASSSPLPTGRYGYTF
TRBV14,TRBJ2-7,-,-,TGTGCCAGCAGCCAGTTACCCTACGAGCAGTACTTC,CASSQLPYEQYF
TRBV11-3,TRBJ2-3,-,many,TGTGCCAGCAGCGTCACAGGGGAGGCAGATACGCAGTATTTT,CASSVTGEADTQYF
TRBV6-2/TRBV6-3,TRBJ1-1,TRBD1,-,TGTGCCAGCAGCGCAAGGGACAGACATGAAGCTTTCTTT,CASSARDRHEAFF
TRBV28,TRBJ2-3,-,many,TGTGCCAGCGGGGGGCTAGCGAGCACAGATACGCAGTATTTT,CASGGLASTDTQYF
TRBV15,TRBJ2-1,TRBD2,-,TGTGCCACCAGCAGAGATTGGGGTGGAGGCGGGGGCAATGAGCAGTTCTTC,CATSRDWGGGGGNEQFF
TRBV28,TRBJ2-7,-,many,TGTGCCAGCAGTTCACCGGGACGGCCGTCCTACGAGCAGTACTTC,CASSSPGRPSYEQYF
TRBV30,TRBJ1-1,TRBD1,few,TGTGCCTGGAGTGGAACAGGGGGGAAGACTGAAGCTTTCTTT,CAWSGTGGKTEAFF
TRBV6-1,TRBJ2-2,-,-,TGTGCCAGCAGTGAGGGCTGGGCGGGGACCGGGGAGCTGTTTTTT,CASSEGWAGTGELFF
TRBV28,TRBJ2-7,TRBD1,many,TGTGCCAGCAGTTTATCCACAGGGGAACAAGGCTTC,CASSLSTGEQGF
TRBV3-1,TRBJ2-4,-,-,TGTGCCAGCAGCCAAGATGGGCTAGAGAAAAACATTCAGTACTTC,CASSQDGLEKNIQYF
TRBV18,TRBJ1-1,-,many,TGCGCCAGCAGCCCGGAGGCGGCGAACACTGAAGCTTTCTTT,CASSPEAANTEAFF
TRBV18,TRBJ2-3,-,many,TGTGCCAGCTCACCACCGTCAGATACGCAGTATTTT,CASSPPSDTQYF
TRBV30,TRBJ2-3,-,-,TGTGCCTGGAGAGCCCCTCTGGACTACGCCCGCACAGATACGCAGTATTTT,CAWRAPLDYARTDTQYF
TRBV30,TRBJ2-2,-,many,TGTGCCTGGAATCGCCAGGCATCCACCGGGGAGCTGTTTTTT,CAWNRQASTGELFF
TRBV5-1,TRBJ2-5,TRBD1,many,TGCGCCAGCACCTCCGGTGGGCAGGGGGTAAGAGAGACCCAGTACTTC,CASTSGGQGVRETQYF
TRBV7-2,TRBJ2-7,-,many,TGTGCCAGCAGCTCAAGACTAGGCTACGAGCAGTACTTC,CASSSRLGYEQYF
TRBV2,TRBJ2-5,-,many,TGTGCCAGCGTTCGGGACGGCGAGACCCAGTACTTC,CASVRDGETQYF
TRBV27,TRBJ1-1,-,many,TGTGCCAGCAGTCCCTCTTATTCCTGGGGGTCTGAAGCTTTCTTT,CASSPSYSWGSEAFF
TRBV7-2,TRBJ2-1,-,many,TGTGCCAGCAGCTTAGCGGCAAGAGGCTCCTACAATGAGCAGTTCTTC,CASSLAARGSYNEQFF